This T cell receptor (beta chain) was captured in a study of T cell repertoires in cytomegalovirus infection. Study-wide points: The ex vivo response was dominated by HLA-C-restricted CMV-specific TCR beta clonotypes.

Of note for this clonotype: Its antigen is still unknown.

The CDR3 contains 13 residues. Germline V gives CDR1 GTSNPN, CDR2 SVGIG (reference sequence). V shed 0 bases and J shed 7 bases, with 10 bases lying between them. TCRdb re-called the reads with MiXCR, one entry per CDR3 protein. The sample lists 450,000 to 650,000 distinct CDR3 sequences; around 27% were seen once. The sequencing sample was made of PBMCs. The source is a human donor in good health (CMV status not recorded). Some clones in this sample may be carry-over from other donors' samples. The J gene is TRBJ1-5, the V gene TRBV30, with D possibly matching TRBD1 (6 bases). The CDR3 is CAWSVDGGQPQHF. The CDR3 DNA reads TGTGCCTGGAGTGTAGACGGGGGCCAGCCCCAGCATTTT.